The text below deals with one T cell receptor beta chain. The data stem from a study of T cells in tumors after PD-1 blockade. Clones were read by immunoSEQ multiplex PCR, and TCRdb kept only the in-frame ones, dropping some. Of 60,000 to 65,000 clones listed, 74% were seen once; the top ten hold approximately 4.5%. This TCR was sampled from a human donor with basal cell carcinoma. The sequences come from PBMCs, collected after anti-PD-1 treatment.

The CDR3, as DNA: TGTGCCAGCAGCTTAGGAAGCACAGATACGCAGTATTTT. Protein: CASSLGSTDTQYF. The genes are TRBV7-8 and TRBJ2-3; D gene uncertain. Germline CDR1 reads SGHVS; CDR2 reads FQNEAQ. The CDR3 is 13 amino acids. The ends were cut back, 1 base at V and 0 bases at J, with 2 bases in the middle. Full variable domain (remainder filled in from reference TRBV7-8 and TRBJ2-3): GAGVSQSPRYKVAKRGQDVALRCDPISGHVSLFWYQQALGQGPEFLTYFQNEAQLDKSGLPSDRFFAERPEGSVSTLKIQRTQQEDSAVYLCASSLGSTDTQYFGPGTRLTVL.